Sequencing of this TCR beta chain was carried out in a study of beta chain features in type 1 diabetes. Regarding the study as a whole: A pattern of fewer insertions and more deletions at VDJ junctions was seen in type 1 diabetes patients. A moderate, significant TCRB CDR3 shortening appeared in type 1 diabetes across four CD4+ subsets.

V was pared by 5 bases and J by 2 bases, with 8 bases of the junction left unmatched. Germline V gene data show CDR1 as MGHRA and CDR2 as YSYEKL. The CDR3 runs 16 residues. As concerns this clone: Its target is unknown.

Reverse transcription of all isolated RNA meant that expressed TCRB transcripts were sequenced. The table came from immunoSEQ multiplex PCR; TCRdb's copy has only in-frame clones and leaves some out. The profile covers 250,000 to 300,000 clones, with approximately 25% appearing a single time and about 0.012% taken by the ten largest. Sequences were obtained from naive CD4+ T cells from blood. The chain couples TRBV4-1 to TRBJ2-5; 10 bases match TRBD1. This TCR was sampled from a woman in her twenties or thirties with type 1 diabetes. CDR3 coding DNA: TGCGCCAGCAGCGTTGCGGGACAGGGGTTGCAAGAGACCCAGTACTTC. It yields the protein CASSVAGQGLQETQYF.